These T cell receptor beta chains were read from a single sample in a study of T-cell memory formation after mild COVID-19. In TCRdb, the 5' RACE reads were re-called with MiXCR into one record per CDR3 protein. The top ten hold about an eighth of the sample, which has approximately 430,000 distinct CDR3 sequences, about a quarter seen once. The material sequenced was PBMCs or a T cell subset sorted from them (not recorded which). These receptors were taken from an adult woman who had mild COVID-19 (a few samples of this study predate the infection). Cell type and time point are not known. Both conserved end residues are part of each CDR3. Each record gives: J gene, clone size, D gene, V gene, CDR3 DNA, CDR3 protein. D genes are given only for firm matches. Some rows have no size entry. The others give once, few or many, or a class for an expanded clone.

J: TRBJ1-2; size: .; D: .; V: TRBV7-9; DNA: TGTGCCAGCAGCTCGACAGCAACCTATGGCTACACCTTC; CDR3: CASSSTATYGYTF
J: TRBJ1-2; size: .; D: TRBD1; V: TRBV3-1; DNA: TGTGCCAGCAGTGCGGCCAGGGGGCGGTTTAACTATGGCTACACCTTC; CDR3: CASSAARGRFNYGYTF
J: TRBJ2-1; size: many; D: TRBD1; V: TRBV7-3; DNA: TGTGCCAGCAGCTCCCGCCTTACCGGGACAGGGGCCTACAATGAGCAGTTCTTC; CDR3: CASSSRLTGTGAYNEQFF
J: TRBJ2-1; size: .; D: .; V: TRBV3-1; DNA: TGTGCCAGCAGCCTTGGACAGGGAGGGACAAATGAGCAGTTCTTC; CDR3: CASSLGQGGTNEQFF
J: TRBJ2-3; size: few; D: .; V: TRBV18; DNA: TGTGCCAGCTCCCCACGGGGTTACCTCACAGATACGCAGTATTTT; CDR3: CASSPRGYLTDTQYF
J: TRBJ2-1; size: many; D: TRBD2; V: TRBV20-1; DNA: TGCAGTGCCTCGGGACTAGCGGGAGGGGGATACTACAATGAGCAGTTCTTC; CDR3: CSASGLAGGGYYNEQFF
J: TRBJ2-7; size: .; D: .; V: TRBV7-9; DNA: TGTGCCAGCAGCTCCCCACTGACCGTTGTCTACGAGCAGTACTTC; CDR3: CASSSPLTVVYEQYF
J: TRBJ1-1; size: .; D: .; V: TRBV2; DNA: TGTGCCAGCAGGCTACGGACAGCCTTGAACACTGAAGCTTTCTTT; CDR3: CASRLRTALNTEAFF
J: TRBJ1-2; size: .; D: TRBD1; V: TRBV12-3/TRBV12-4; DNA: TGTGCCAGCAGCCCTAAGACAGGGGGTGGCTACACCTTC; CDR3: CASSPKTGGGYTF
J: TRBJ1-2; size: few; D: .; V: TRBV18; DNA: TGTGCCAGCTCACCCACCTTAGGACCTTCCTATGGCTACACCTTC; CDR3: CASSPTLGPSYGYTF
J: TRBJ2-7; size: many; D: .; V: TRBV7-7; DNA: TGTGCCAGCAGCTTAACCACGGGGAACTACGAGCAGTACTTC; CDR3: CASSLTTGNYEQYF
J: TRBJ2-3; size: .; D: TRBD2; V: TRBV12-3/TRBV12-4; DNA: TGTGCCAGCAGCCCTGGGTCTAGCGGGACGTCAGCAGATACGCAGTATTTT; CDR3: CASSPGSSGTSADTQYF
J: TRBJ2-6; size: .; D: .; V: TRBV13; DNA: TGTGCCAGCAGCCCAGCCGGGACATACGAGTCCGGGGCCAACGTCCTGACTTTC; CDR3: CASSPAGTYESGANVLTF
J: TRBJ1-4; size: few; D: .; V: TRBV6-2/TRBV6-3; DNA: TGTGCCAGCAGCCTCGAACGTCGGGAAGAAAAACTGTTTTTT; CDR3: CASSLERREEKLFF
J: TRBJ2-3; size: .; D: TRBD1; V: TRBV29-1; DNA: TGCAGCGTTGAATCGATGCGGACAGGGGTCACAGATACGCAGTATTTT; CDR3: CSVESMRTGVTDTQYF
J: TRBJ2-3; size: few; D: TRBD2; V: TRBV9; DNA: TGTGCCAGCAGCGTAGGCCTAGCGGGGTCAGATACGCAGTATTTT; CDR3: CASSVGLAGSDTQYF
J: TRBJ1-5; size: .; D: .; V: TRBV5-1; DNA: TGCGCCAGCAGCTTGTCAGGGTTACCCAATCAGCCCCAGCATTTT; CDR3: CASSLSGLPNQPQHF
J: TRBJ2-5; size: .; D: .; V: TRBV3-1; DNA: TGTGCCAGCAGCCAAGATTGGGGCAGCCAAGAGACCCAGTACTTC; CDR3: CASSQDWGSQETQYF
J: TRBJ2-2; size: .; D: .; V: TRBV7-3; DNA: TGTGCCAGCTCGGTTTCTAGCTCCGGCACCGGGGAGCTGTTTTTT; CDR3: CASSVSSSGTGELFF
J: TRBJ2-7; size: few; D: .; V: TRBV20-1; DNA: TGCAGTGCTAGGAAGCAGGCCGATTTCTACGAGCAGTACTTC; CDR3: CSARKQADFYEQYF
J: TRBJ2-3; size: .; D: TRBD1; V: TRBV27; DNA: TGTGCCAGCAGTTTATTGGGGGACAGGGTCGAGTATTTT; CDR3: CASSLLGDRVEYF
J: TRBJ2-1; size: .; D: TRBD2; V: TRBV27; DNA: TGTGCCAGCAGACCGGGACTAGCGGTCCTCGGCTCCTACAATGAGCAGTTCTTC; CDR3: CASRPGLAVLGSYNEQFF
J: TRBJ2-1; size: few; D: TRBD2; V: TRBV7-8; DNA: TGTGCCAGCAGCTTTCTTAGGGCCGGGACTAGCGACAATGAGCAGTTCTTC; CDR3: CASSFLRAGTSDNEQFF
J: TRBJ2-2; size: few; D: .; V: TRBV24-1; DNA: TGTGCCACCAGTGCACCTTGGGGAGGCACCGGGGAGCTGTTTTTT; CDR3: CATSAPWGGTGELFF
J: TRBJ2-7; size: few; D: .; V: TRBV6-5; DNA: TGTGCCAGCAGTTACCGGGGAGGGGGCAAACACTACGAGCAGTACTTC; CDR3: CASSYRGGGKHYEQYF
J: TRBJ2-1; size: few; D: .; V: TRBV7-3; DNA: TGTGCCAGCAGCTTAAGCCAGGGTGTTAATGAGCAGTTCTTC; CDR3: CASSLSQGVNEQFF
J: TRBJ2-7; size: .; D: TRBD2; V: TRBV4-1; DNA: TGCGCCAGCAGCCAAGGGACTAGCGGGCGGAACGAGCAGTACTTC; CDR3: CASSQGTSGRNEQYF
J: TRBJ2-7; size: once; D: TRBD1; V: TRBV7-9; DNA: TGTGCCAGCCACGCTCCGCTGGGGCAGGGGGCGCGAGAGCAGTACTTC; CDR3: CASHAPLGQGAREQYF
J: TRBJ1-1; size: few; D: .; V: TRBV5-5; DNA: TGTGCCAGCATCCTCGATGGGGGTCGCACTGAAGCTTTCTTT; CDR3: CASILDGGRTEAFF
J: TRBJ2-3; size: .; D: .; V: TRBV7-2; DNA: TGTGCCAGCAGCACTTTTCCGGATACGCAGTATTTT; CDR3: CASSTFPDTQYF
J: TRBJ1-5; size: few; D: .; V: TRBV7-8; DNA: TGTGCCAGCAGCTTATTGGGGGGGCCCAATCAGCCCCAGCATTTT; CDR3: CASSLLGGPNQPQHF